This is a list of T cell receptor beta chains from one sample in a study of shared clonotypes between healthy human individuals. Clones were sequenced by immunoSEQ multiplex PCR, and TCRdb holds only the in-frame ones, with some missing. The sample comprises approximately 500,000 clones, almost 80% of which are singletons, and around 11% rests with the top ten. Specimen: PBMCs. The receptors shown here come from a woman between 40 and 55 years old in good health. Some clones in this sample may be carry-over from other donors' samples. The CDR3 runs from the conserved cysteine through the conserved F or W. A D gene is named only where the DNA matches it firmly. Only part of the rows carry a size: once, few, many, or a class if the clone is expanded.

V gene	D gene	J gene	clone size	CDR3 DNA	CDR3 protein
TRBV7-2	TRBD2	TRBJ2-5	-	TGTGCCAGCAGCTTGGTACTAGCGGGGGCCCAAGAGACCCAGTACTTC	CASSLVLAGAQETQYF
TRBV19	TRBD1	TRBJ2-7	few	TGTGCCAGTAGTATGGGGGACAGGCTCTACGAGCAGTACTTC	CASSMGDRLYEQYF
TRBV18	-	TRBJ2-7	-	TGTGCCAGCTCACCTGGATACGAGCAGTACTTC	CASSPGYEQYF
TRBV30	-	TRBJ2-7	-	TGTGCCTGGAGTCCGGGCCGAGCTGGGGGCGAGCAGTACTTC	CAWSPGRAGGEQYF
TRBV28	-	TRBJ1-1	once	TGTGCCAGCAGTTTCGGGGCGTCGGGGCCGGAGGACACTGAAGCTTTCTTT	CASSFGASGPEDTEAFF
TRBV6-5	-	TRBJ1-2	once	TGTGCCAGCAGTTACTCGCCGGGGTCGGGCTATGGCTACACCTTC	CASSYSPGSGYGYTF
TRBV10-1	-	TRBJ2-1	-	TGCGCCAGCAGCTCTGAGAGGGAGGTGCAGTTCTTC	CASSSEREVQFF
TRBV5-1	-	TRBJ2-7	-	TGCGCCAGCAGCCTAAACCCCACTCGAGAGCAGTACTTC	CASSLNPTREQYF
TRBV5-1	TRBD1	TRBJ1-1	-	TGCGCCAGCAGCTTAACAGGGGTAGCCACTGAAGCTTTCTTT	CASSLTGVATEAFF
TRBV7-2	TRBD2	TRBJ2-5	-	TGTGCCAGCAGCTTTCAACTAGCGAGCCAAGAGACCCAGTACTTC	CASSFQLASQETQYF
TRBV15	-	TRBJ1-5	-	TGTGCCACCAGCAGAGATCATTTCCCCCTCAATCAGCCCCAGCATTTT	CATSRDHFPLNQPQHF
TRBV28	TRBD2	TRBJ2-3	-	TGTGCCAGCAGTCTCCGGGGGGGCACAGATACGCAGTATTTT	CASSLRGGTDTQYF
TRBV6-5	-	TRBJ2-1	few	TGTGCCAGCAGTTACTTCGGGATGTACAATGAGCAGTTCTTC	CASSYFGMYNEQFF
TRBV18	-	TRBJ2-5	few	TGTGCCAGCTCACCTCCAGGGAGCTCGGGAGAGACCCAGTACTTC	CASSPPGSSGETQYF
TRBV7-9	-	TRBJ1-4	once	TGTGCCAGCAGCTTAGGAGCGAGAGCCCTTAATGAAAAACTGTTTTTT	CASSLGARALNEKLFF
TRBV10-3	-	TRBJ2-7	once	TGTGCCATCAGTGAGACTGGTCGAGACTACGAGCAGTACTTC	CAISETGRDYEQYF
TRBV23-1	-	TRBJ1-5	-	TGCGCCAGCAGTCAATCGCGAGGGGCAGCTCAGCCCCAGCATTTT	CASSQSRGAAQPQHF